This T cell receptor (beta chain) was obtained from a study of T cell clonotyping in hematopoietic cell transplantation. The method was immunoSEQ multiplex PCR; TCRdb's version includes in-frame clones alone and lacks a portion of them. The repertoire holds about 13,000 clones, with 80% to 95% as singletons. The germline V gene encodes CDR1 GTSNPN and CDR2 SVGIG (reference sequence). Trimming stripped 1 base from V and 5 bases from J, with 14 bases between. The CDR3 sequence is 14 residues long. The receptor was isolated from a man aged 25-40 years in good health. Some clones in this sample may be carry-over from other donors' samples. The chain uses TRBV30 and TRBJ1-2, with D hard to call. Specimen: peripheral blood mononuclear cells. The CDR3 DNA follows: TGTGCCTGGAGTGGAGGCGGCGGGAGGTATGGCTACACCTTC. Translated: CAWSGGGGRYGYTF.